The 26 T cell receptor beta chains presented below share a single source sample, sequenced in a study of cytomegalovirus exposure and HLA in healthy donors. Vbeta (60) and Jbeta (13) primers were used in the PCR. Clones were read by immunoSEQ multiplex PCR, and TCRdb kept only the in-frame ones, dropping some. There are a few hundred thousand clones in the sample; about 80% occur only once, and roughly 3% lies in the top ten. The sample consisted of PBMCs. All receptors derive from a woman aged 25 to 39 in good health and CMV-seronegative.

The sample holds a few counts of this clone. J is TRBJ2-3 and V is TRBV2; 8 nucleotides line up with TRBD1. Germline values: CDR1 SNHLY, CDR2 FYNNEI. This CDR3 contains 12 residues. V shed 6 bases, J shed 6 bases, and the junction held 2 bases outside the gene matches. The DNA for the CDR3 is TGTGCCAGCAGGGACAGGGACGATACGCAGTATTTT. It translates to CASRDRDDTQYF. Full variable domain (outside the CDR3, taken from reference TRBV2 and TRBJ2-3): EPEVTQTPSHQVTQMGQEVILRCVPISNHLYFYWYRQILGQKVEFLVSFYNNEISEKSEIFDDQFSVERPDGSNFTLKIRSTKLEDSAMYFCASRDRDDTQYFGPGTRLTVL.

V usage is TRBV11-2 and J usage is TRBJ2-5, with TRBD2 matching over 12 bases. From germline, CDR1 is SGHAT and CDR2 FQNNGV. The junction had 8 bases not matched to a gene; V was cut back by 4 bases and J by 5 bases. This CDR3 has 16 residues. The CDR3 sequence: CASSSSTSGGSETQYF. In DNA, the CDR3 is TGTGCCAGCAGCTCCTCGACTAGCGGGGGCTCGGAGACCCAGTACTTC.

This chain links TRBV10-2 with TRBJ1-2; 9 bases align to TRBD1. Per the germline V gene, CDR1 is WSHSY and CDR2 is SAAADI. V lost 6 bases, J lost 2 bases, and 10 bases stayed unmatched. The CDR3 totals 16 residues. The DNA of the CDR3 is TGCGCCAGCAGCCTGAGGGGACAGGGAAGGAACTATGGCTACACCTTC. This sequence encodes CASSLRGQGRNYGYTF.

This clone was observed a single time. This chain joins TRBV15 and TRBJ2-3, with 11 nucleotides matching TRBD2. V was clipped by 1 base and J by 1 base; unmatched bases: 13. The length of the CDR3 is 20 residues. Per the germline V gene, CDR1 is LNHNV and CDR2 is YYDKDF (reference sequence). The CDR3, as DNA: TGTGCCACCAGCAGAGGGATTTGGGCTGTTAGCGGGAGGGGCACAGATACGCAGTATTTT. Its translation: CATSRGIWAVSGRGTDTQYF. The entire variable domain, with the rest obtained from reference TRBV15 and TRBJ2-3, is as follows: DAMVIQNPRYQVTQFGKPVTLSCSQTLNHNVMYWYQQKSSQAPKLLFHYYDKDFNNEADTPDNFQSRRPNTSFCFLDIRSPGLGDTAMYLCATSRGIWAVSGRGTDTQYFGPGTRLTVL.

This clone has a handful of counts. The chain carries TRBV4-1 and TRBJ2-7, with D unclear. The CDR3 covers 13 residues. Germline V gene lookup returns CDR1 MGHRA and CDR2 YSYEKL. V was trimmed by 3 bases and J by 1 base, leaving 7 bases between them. The CDR3 spells CASSQTRSYEQYF. The DNA of the CDR3 is TGCGCCAGCAGCCAGACTCGTTCCTACGAGCAGTACTTC.

The gene calls are TRBV5-1 and TRBJ2-1; D is possibly TRBD1 (11 bases). Germline CDR1 and CDR2: SGHRS and YFSETQ. The CDR3 is 20 residues long. With 0 bases removed from V and 3 bases from J, the gap between germline ends came to 25 bases. The CDR3 here is CASSLGTGGWLAGVYNEQFF. CDR3 in DNA: TGCGCCAGCAGCTTGGGGACAGGGGGCTGGCTAGCGGGAGTCTACAATGAGCAGTTCTTC.

This chain uses TRBV29-1 with TRBJ1-1, with 7 bases aligning to TRBD1. The V gene's germline CDR1 is SQVTM and CDR2 ANQGSEA. The CDR3 totals 13 residues. With V trimmed by 6 bases and J by 3 bases, 7 bases remained unmatched. The CDR3 is CSVTDRRDTEAFF. The CDR3 bases are TGCAGCGTAACGGACAGGCGAGACACTGAAGCTTTCTTT.

This chain uses TRBV5-4 with TRBJ2-7, with 10 bases lining up with TRBD1. CDR3 size: 15 residues. Germline CDR1 is SGHNT and CDR2 is YYREEE (reference sequence). V lost 4 bases to trimming and J lost 4 bases; unmatched junction nucleotides: 8. CDR3 in DNA: TGTGCCAGCAGCCTCTTGACAGGGGGCCTATACGAGCAGTACTTC. This translates into CASSLLTGGLYEQYF.

The chain combines TRBV6-1 with TRBJ2-2, with TRBD2 as a possible D gene (5 bases). Trimming pared 5 bases from V and 6 bases from J, leaving 16 bases between. CDR1 is MNHNS, CDR2 SASEGT, per germline. This CDR3 spans 15 amino acids. This CDR3 reads CASSTQARGSGELFF. The CDR3 nucleotides read TGTGCCAGCAGTACGCAAGCGAGAGGGTCCGGGGAGCTGTTTTTT.

The rearrangement uses TRBV2 and TRBJ2-5; tentatively, D is TRBD1 (6 bases). This CDR3 is 13 amino acids long. The V end lost 5 bases, the J end lost 5 bases, and 12 bases lay between the germline ends. In germline, CDR1 is SNHLY, CDR2 FYNNEI. In nucleotides, the CDR3 is TGTGCCAGCAGTTTACAGGGTGTGGAGACCCAGTACTTC. This gives the protein CASSLQGVETQYF.

The chain is built from TRBV5-1 and TRBJ2-7; D uncertain. Germline assignment: CDR1 SGHRS and CDR2 YFSETQ. V gave up 0 bases and J gave up 0 bases, with 7 bases separating them. There are 14 residues in the CDR3. The CDR3 DNA reads TGCGCCAGCAGCTTGGCCTACAGCTCCTACGAGCAGTACTTC. It translates to CASSLAYSSYEQYF.

The CDR3 region is CASSYRGTANYGYTF. The CDR3 coding sequence is TGTGCCAGCAGTTACCGCGGGACAGCTAACTATGGCTACACCTTC. The V and J genes are TRBV6-6 and TRBJ1-2; TRBD1 agrees at 7 bases. The CDR3 is 15 amino acids. The V gene end was trimmed by 2 bases and the J gene end by 0 bases; junction bases not matched to a gene: 3. The germline gives CDR1 MNHNY, CDR2 SVGAGI (reference sequence).

The rearrangement uses TRBV30 and TRBJ1-5, with a tentative D call TRBD1 (5 bases). V lost 3 bases to trimming and J lost 2 bases, with 20 bases between them. This CDR3 spans 17 amino acids. CDR1 is GTSNPN, CDR2 SVGIG, per germline (reference sequence). DNA for the CDR3: TGTGCCTGGAGCGACTGGGGACCGGGGGTAGGCAATCAGCCCCAGCATTTT. Its protein is CAWSDWGPGVGNQPQHF.

V usage is TRBV19 and J usage is TRBJ1-1; TRBD1 is a possible D gene (6 bases). V was shortened by 9 bases and J by 0 bases, with 11 bases between the two germline ends. The germline gives CDR1 LNHDA, CDR2 SQIVND (reference sequence). CDR3 length: 13 residues. In nucleotides, the CDR3 is TGTGCCAGCCCGAGGGACATGAACACTGAAGCTTTCTTT. Protein: CASPRDMNTEAFF.

The rearrangement uses TRBV6-1 and TRBJ2-7; TRBD1 aligns across 8 bases. The CDR3 consists of 14 residues. CDR1 is MNHNS and CDR2 is SASEGT in the germline V gene. Losses at the gene ends were 11 bases for V and 0 bases for J; bases not matched to a gene: 9. CDR3 region: CAPSQDRASYEQYF. CDR3 DNA: TGTGCCCCGAGCCAGGACAGGGCCTCCTACGAGCAGTACTTC.

This clone was observed once. V gene TRBV7-3 combines with J gene TRBJ1-2; tentatively, D is TRBD1 (6 bases). Germline V gives CDR1 SGHTA, CDR2 FQGTGA. The CDR3 contains 13 residues. The V end was cut by 5 bases, the J end by 4 bases, with 11 bases between. CDR3 nucleotide sequence: TGTGCCAGCAGCCCACAGGGCTCCTATGGCTACACCTTC. Residues: CASSPQGSYGYTF.

The J gene is TRBJ1-1, the V gene TRBV25-1, with TRBD1 matching 8 bases. In germline, CDR1 is MGHDK, CDR2 SYGVNS. Trimming at V came to 8 bases and at J to 3 bases, leaving 5 bases not matched to a gene. The CDR3 runs 13 residues. The CDR3 nucleotides read TGTGCCAGCTCGACAGGGGAGGACACTGAAGCTTTCTTT. It specifies CASSTGEDTEAFF.

V and J are TRBV7-8 and TRBJ2-5; 14 bases are shared with TRBD2. CDR1 SGHVS and CDR2 FQNEAQ come from the germline V gene. The CDR3 covers 16 residues. V gave up 5 bases and J gave up 3 bases; unmatched junction bases: 5. This CDR3 is CASSVRGLAGEETQYF. CDR3 DNA sequence: TGTGCCAGCAGCGTAAGGGGACTAGCGGGAGAAGAGACCCAGTACTTC.

This clone was found once. This chain joins TRBV7-9 and TRBJ2-7, with 7 bases aligning to TRBD1. Germline V gene sequence: CDR1 SEHNR, CDR2 FQNEAQ (reference sequence). V was clipped by 4 bases and J by 7 bases; unmatched bases: 10. CDR3 length: 14 residues. CDR3: CASSSRLQGREQYF. CDR3 in DNA: TGTGCCAGCAGCTCACGCCTACAGGGGCGGGAGCAGTACTTC.

This clone showed up just a few times. This chain links TRBV30 with TRBJ2-7; D may be TRBD2 (6 bases). The germline V and J ends were trimmed by 5 bases and 0 bases, with 11 bases remaining between them. The CDR3 has 13 residues. Germline V gene data show CDR1 as GTSNPN and CDR2 as SVGIG (reference sequence). CDR3 DNA: TGTGCCTGGGGGACTCCTATCTCCTACGAGCAGTACTTC. Translated: CAWGTPISYEQYF.

The chain combines TRBV5-1 with TRBJ1-6, with 8 positions matching TRBD1. Germline V lookup: CDR1 SGHRS, CDR2 YFSETQ. The J segment lost 7 bases and the V segment lost 4 bases, leaving 10 bases of the junction unmatched. CDR3 length: 16 residues. The CDR3 nucleotides read TGCGCCAGCAGCCCCCGGGCAGGGGGCGTAAATTCACCCCTCCACTTT. Its protein is CASSPRAGGVNSPLHF.

The genes are TRBV6-1 and TRBJ2-7; D is ambiguous. The V end was cut by 7 bases, the J end by 0 bases, with 13 bases between. CDR1 MNHNS and CDR2 SASEGT come from the germline V gene. The CDR3 runs 14 residues. As DNA, the CDR3 is TGTGCCAGCAATTCGATGCTTAGCTCCTACGAGCAGTACTTC. Protein product: CASNSMLSSYEQYF.

V usage is TRBV27 and J usage is TRBJ2-7; D perhaps matches TRBD1 (6 bases). Germline V gene data show CDR1 as MNHEY and CDR2 as SMNVEV (reference sequence). V was cut by 2 bases and J by 7 bases, with 15 bases left in between. This CDR3 is built from 14 residues. The CDR3 coding sequence is TGTGCCAGCAGTTTAAGCTGGGGGCATCGGGAGCAGTACTTC. As protein: CASSLSWGHREQYF.

Concerning this clone: Within the sample, other DNA sequences also encode this same CDR3. The chain links TRBV30 to TRBJ1-5, with D possibly being TRBD1 (5 bases). V was cut by 1 base and J by 1 base, with 5 bases left in between. Germline V CDR1 and CDR2: GTSNPN, SVGIG (reference sequence). The CDR3 length is 13 residues. The CDR3 region has the DNA TGTGCCTGGAGTGGGGGCAGCAATCAGCCCCAGCATTTT. Encoded protein: CAWSGGSNQPQHF.

The chain has TRBV19 and TRBJ2-2; the D gene is possibly TRBD2 (6 bases). Germline lookup yields CDR1 LNHDA and CDR2 SQIVND (reference sequence). The V end was cut by 5 bases, the J end by 6 bases, with 10 bases between. The CDR3 is 13 residues long. CDR3 DNA: TGTGCCAGTAGTGCGTCGGGGGCCGGGGAGCTGTTTTTT. Its protein is CASSASGAGELFF.

The rearrangement joins TRBV19 to TRBJ2-3; 11 nucleotides line up with TRBD2. CDR1 is LNHDA and CDR2 is SQIVND in the germline V gene (reference sequence). J gave up 4 bases and V 9 bases, and 9 bases lay outside the gene matches. The CDR3 spans 15 residues. The CDR3 region has the DNA TGTGCCAGCATGGGGTCTAGCGGGAGGCCAGATACGCAGTATTTT. Its translation is CASMGSSGRPDTQYF. Together with reference TRBV19 and TRBJ2-3, the CDR3 gives the full variable domain: DGGITQSPKYLFRKEGQNVTLSCEQNLNHDAMYWYRQDPGQGLRLIYYSQIVNDFQKGDIAEGYSVSREKKESFPLTVTSAQKNPTAFYLCASMGSSGRPDTQYFGPGTRLTVL.